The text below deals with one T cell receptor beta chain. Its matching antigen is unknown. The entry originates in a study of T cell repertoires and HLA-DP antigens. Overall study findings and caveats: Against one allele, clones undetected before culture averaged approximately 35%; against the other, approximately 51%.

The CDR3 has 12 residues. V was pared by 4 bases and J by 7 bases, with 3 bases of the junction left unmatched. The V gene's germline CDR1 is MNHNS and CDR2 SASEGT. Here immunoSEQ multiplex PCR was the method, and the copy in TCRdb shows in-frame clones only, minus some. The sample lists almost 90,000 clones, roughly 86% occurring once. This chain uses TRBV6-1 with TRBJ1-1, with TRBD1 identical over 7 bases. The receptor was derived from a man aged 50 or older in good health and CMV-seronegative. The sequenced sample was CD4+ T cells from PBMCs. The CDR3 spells CASSAQGGEAFF. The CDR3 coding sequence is TGTGCCAGCAGTGCCCAGGGGGGTGAAGCTTTCTTT.